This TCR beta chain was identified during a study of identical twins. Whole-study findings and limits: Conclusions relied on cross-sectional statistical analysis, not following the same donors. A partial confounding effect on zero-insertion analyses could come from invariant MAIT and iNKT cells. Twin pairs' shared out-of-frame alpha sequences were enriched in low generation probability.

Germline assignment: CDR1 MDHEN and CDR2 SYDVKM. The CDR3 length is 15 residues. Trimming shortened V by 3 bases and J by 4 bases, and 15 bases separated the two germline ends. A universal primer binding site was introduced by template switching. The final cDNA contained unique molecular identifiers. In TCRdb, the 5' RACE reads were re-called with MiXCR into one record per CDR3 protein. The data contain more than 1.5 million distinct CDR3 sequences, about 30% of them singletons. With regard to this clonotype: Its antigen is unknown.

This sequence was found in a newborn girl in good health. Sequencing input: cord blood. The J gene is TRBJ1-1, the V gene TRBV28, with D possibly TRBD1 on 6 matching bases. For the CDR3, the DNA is TGTGCCAGCAGTTTTACGGGGGCGCCGACCACTGAAGCTTTCTTT. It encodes CASSFTGAPTTEAFF.